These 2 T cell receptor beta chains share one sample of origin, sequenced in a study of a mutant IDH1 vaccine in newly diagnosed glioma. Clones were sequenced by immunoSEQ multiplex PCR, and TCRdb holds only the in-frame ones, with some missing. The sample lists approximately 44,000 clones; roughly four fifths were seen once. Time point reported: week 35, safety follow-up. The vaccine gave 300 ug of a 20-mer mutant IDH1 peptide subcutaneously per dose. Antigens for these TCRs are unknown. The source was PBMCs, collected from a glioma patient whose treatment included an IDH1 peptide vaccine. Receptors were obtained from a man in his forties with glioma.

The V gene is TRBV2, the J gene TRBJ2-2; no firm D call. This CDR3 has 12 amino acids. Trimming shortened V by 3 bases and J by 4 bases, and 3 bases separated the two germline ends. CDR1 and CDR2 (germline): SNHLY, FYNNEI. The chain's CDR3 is CASSESTGELFF. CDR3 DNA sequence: TGTGCCAGCAGTGAGTCCACCGGGGAGCTGTTTTTT.

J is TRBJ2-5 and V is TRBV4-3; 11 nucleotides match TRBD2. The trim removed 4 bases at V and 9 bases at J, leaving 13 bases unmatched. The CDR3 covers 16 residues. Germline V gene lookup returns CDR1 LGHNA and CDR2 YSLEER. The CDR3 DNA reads TGCGCCAGCAGCCCGGGGACTAGCGGTTTGAGGGATCCCCAGTACTTC. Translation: CASSPGTSGLRDPQYF.